A single sample gave rise to the 20 T cell receptor beta chains below, sequenced in a study of blood T cell repertoires in COVID-19. Generated by immunoSEQ multiplex PCR, the TCRdb table keeps only in-frame clones and is missing some. The repertoire holds 180,000 or so clones, with under 85% as singletons. The sequencing sample was made of peripheral blood. Receptor source: a woman at least 80 years old with acute or convalescent COVID-19.

The J gene is TRBJ1-2, the V gene TRBV27; tentative D call: TRBD1 (6 bases). In germline, CDR1 is MNHEY, CDR2 SMNVEV (reference sequence). V was clipped by 5 bases and J by 7 bases, with 17 bases between them. The CDR3 loop spans 14 amino acids. DNA of the CDR3: TGTGCCAGCAGTCCCCTAGTTGGGGGCAGTGGCTACACCTTC. It yields the protein CASSPLVGGSGYTF.

This clone was counted once. The rearrangement joins TRBV7-2 to TRBJ1-2; tentative D call: TRBD1 (5 bases). The germline V gene encodes CDR1 SGHTA and CDR2 FQGNSA. The length of the CDR3 is 15 residues. V was shortened by 6 bases and J by 1 base, with 15 bases between the two germline ends. The CDR3 region has the DNA TGTGCCAGCAGTCCCCCAGGGAGGGTTAACTATGGCTACACCTTC. As protein: CASSPPGRVNYGYTF.

The chain joins TRBV7-3 to TRBJ2-1; 10 bases match TRBD1. The ends lost 2 bases at V and 10 bases at J; junction bases unmatched: 8. The V gene's germline CDR1 is SGHTA and CDR2 FQGTGA. This CDR3 comprises 15 residues. DNA for the CDR3: TGTGCCAGCAGCTTATCGGGACAGGGGCAAGGGGAGCAGTTCTTC. It specifies CASSLSGQGQGEQFF.

This clone was recorded a few times. The CDR3 loop is CASSLEGGAQNQPQHF. The CDR3 DNA reads TGTGCCAGCAGTCTAGAGGGAGGGGCGCAAAATCAGCCCCAGCATTTT. The chain carries TRBV27 and TRBJ1-5; D possibly corresponds to TRBD1 (5 bases). With 5 bases removed from V and 4 bases from J, the gap between germline ends came to 18 bases. The CDR3 loop spans 16 amino acids. CDR1 is MNHEY and CDR2 is SMNVEV in the germline V gene (reference sequence).

This rearrangement joins TRBV15 to TRBJ2-1, with 13 positions matching TRBD2. With V trimmed by 4 bases and J by 7 bases, 7 bases remained unmatched. The CDR3 contains 16 residues. The germline gives CDR1 LNHNV, CDR2 YYDKDF (reference sequence). The CDR3 sequence: CATSTWTSGSMNEQFF. The CDR3, as DNA: TGTGCCACCAGCACCTGGACTAGCGGGAGTATGAATGAGCAGTTCTTC.

This chain uses TRBV7-8 with TRBJ1-1; D is ambiguous. The CDR3 runs to 13 residues. The V and J ends lost 4 bases and 2 bases respectively, with 8 bases between them. Looked up from germline, CDR1 is SGHVS and CDR2 is FQNEAQ. The CDR3 here is CASSSRLNTEAFF. CDR3 nucleotides: TGTGCCAGCAGCTCCAGGTTAAACACTGAAGCTTTCTTT.

V and J are TRBV9 and TRBJ2-3; D is perhaps TRBD2 (8 bases). The CDR3 runs 16 residues. Trimming removed 4 bases from V and 2 bases from J, with 17 bases in between. Germline CDR1 SGDLS, CDR2 YYNGEE. CDR3 DNA sequence: TGTGCCAGCAGCCCCCGGGGGGGACAGTCCACAGATACGCAGTATTTT. This encodes CASSPRGGQSTDTQYF.

The J gene is TRBJ2-7, the V gene TRBV9; 10 nucleotides align to TRBD2. J gave up 6 bases and V 2 bases, and 11 bases lay outside the gene matches. Germline V gene sequence: CDR1 SGDLS, CDR2 YYNGEE. The length of the CDR3 is 16 residues. Here the CDR3 reads CASSVGGAGGPREQYF. The CDR3 DNA sequence: TGTGCCAGCAGCGTCGGGGGAGCGGGAGGGCCCCGCGAGCAGTACTTC.

V is TRBV10-1 and J is TRBJ2-2; 7 bases match TRBD2. From germline, CDR1 is WNHNN and CDR2 SYGVQD (reference sequence). CDR3 length: 14 residues. The V and J ends lost 4 bases and 6 bases, in that order; junction bases with no gene match: 5. In nucleotides, the CDR3 is TGCGCCAGCAGTGGGGGGGGAGAGGCCGGGGAGCTGTTTTTT. Residues: CASSGGGEAGELFF.

The gene calls are TRBV5-4 and TRBJ2-3, with TRBD1 identical over 8 bases. J gave up 4 bases and V 3 bases, and 7 bases lay outside the gene matches. Germline-derived CDR1 and CDR2 are SGHNT and YYREEE (reference sequence). This CDR3 is 15 amino acids long. The CDR3 reads CASSSPGQGSDTQYF. The CDR3 DNA sequence: TGTGCCAGCAGCTCACCTGGACAGGGTTCAGATACGCAGTATTTT.

The chain uses TRBV6-1 and TRBJ1-2; 7 bases are shared with TRBD1. With V trimmed by 0 bases and J by 0 bases, 4 bases remained unmatched. CDR1 is MNHNS, CDR2 SASEGT, per germline. This CDR3 has 16 residues. Written as DNA, the CDR3 is TGTGCCAGCAGTGAAGCGATGACAGGGACTAACTATGGCTACACCTTC. Protein sequence: CASSEAMTGTNYGYTF.

The chain employs TRBV3-1 (or the pseudogene TRBV3-2) and TRBJ2-7; tentatively, D is TRBD2 (5 bases). Trimming took off 1 base at V and 6 bases at J, with 13 bases between the two ends. This CDR3 is 14 amino acids long. Germline lookup yields CDR1 LGHDT and CDR2 YNNKEL (reference sequence). CDR3 nucleotide sequence: TGTGCCAGCAGCCAAGCCTCCCGCGGAGGCGAGCAGTACTTC. This codes for CASSQASRGGEQYF.

The chain couples TRBV7-3 to TRBJ1-1; tentative D call: TRBD1 (6 bases). V gave up 4 bases and J gave up 4 bases, with 13 bases separating them. The CDR3 spans 14 residues. Germline V gene sequence: CDR1 SGHTA, CDR2 FQGTGA. DNA of the CDR3: TGTGCCAGCAGCTCCACAGGGAGGGGCACTGAAGCTTTCTTT. Protein product: CASSSTGRGTEAFF.

CDR3: CASSTSAGSANEKLFF. The CDR3 DNA is TGTGCCAGCAGCACTAGTGCGGGTTCCGCGAATGAAAAACTGTTTTTT. This rearrangement joins TRBV7-9 to TRBJ1-4; D unclear. Trimming took off 5 bases at V and 5 bases at J, with 18 bases between the two ends. Germline CDR1 reads SEHNR; CDR2 reads FQNEAQ (reference sequence). The CDR3 is made up of 16 amino acids.

This chain joins TRBV10-3 and TRBJ1-5, with 9 bases fitting TRBD1. Germline lookup yields CDR1 ENHRY and CDR2 SYGVKD. This CDR3 spans 14 amino acids. The trim removed 8 bases at V and 2 bases at J, leaving 4 bases unmatched. The CDR3 bases are TGTGCCATCTGGACAGGGGTAGGCAATCAGCCCCAGCATTTT. The encoded protein is CAIWTGVGNQPQHF.

This chain joins TRBV5-5 and TRBJ1-2; D is unclear. Trimming pared 0 bases from V and 4 bases from J, leaving 10 bases between. This CDR3 has 14 amino acids. CDR1 is SGHKS, CDR2 YYEKEE, per germline (reference sequence). The CDR3 loop reads CASSLAFSSYGYTF. Written as DNA, the CDR3 is TGTGCCAGCAGCTTGGCCTTTTCCTCCTATGGCTACACCTTC. Using reference TRBV5-5 and TRBJ1-2 for the parts outside the CDR3, the full variable domain is DAGVTQSPTHLIKTRGQQVTLRCSPISGHKSVSWYQQVLGQGPQFIFQYYEKEERGRGNFPDRFSARQFPNYSSELNVNALLLGDSALYLCASSLAFSSYGYTFGSGTRLTVV.

The genes are TRBV19 and TRBJ2-1; a possible D gene is TRBD2 (7 bases). The CDR3 length is 15 residues. Germline assignment: CDR1 LNHDA and CDR2 SQIVND (reference sequence). The V gene lost 5 bases and the J gene lost 9 bases, with 20 bases spanning the gap. DNA for the CDR3: TGTGCCAGTAGTCCACGTCCGTGGGGGGGGGCTGAGCAGTTCTTC. It encodes CASSPRPWGGAEQFF. Full variable domain (remainder filled in from reference TRBV19 and TRBJ2-1): DGGITQSPKYLFRKEGQNVTLSCEQNLNHDAMYWYRQDPGQGLRLIYYSQIVNDFQKGDIAEGYSVSREKKESFPLTVTSAQKNPTAFYLCASSPRPWGGAEQFFGPGTRLTVL.

This chain connects TRBV7-2 to TRBJ1-1; a possible D gene is TRBD1 (6 bases). This CDR3 has 13 residues. V lost 5 bases, J lost 1 base, and 8 bases lay in between. Germline CDR1 reads SGHTA; CDR2 reads FQGNSA. The CDR3 DNA is TGTGCCAGCAGCGTGGGACAGAACACTGAAGCTTTCTTT. Translation: CASSVGQNTEAFF.

The V call is TRBV6-2 or TRBV6-3, the J call TRBJ2-1, with 9 bases that match TRBD2. This CDR3 region has 15 residues. J was trimmed by 5 bases and V by 2 bases; bases with no gene match: 4. Germline CDR1 and CDR2: MNHEY and SVGEGT. The CDR3 spells CASSYASGAHNEQFF. CDR3 sequence (DNA): TGTGCCAGCAGTTACGCTAGCGGGGCTCACAATGAGCAGTTCTTC.

The chain employs TRBV18 and TRBJ1-3; D is perhaps TRBD1 (5 bases). Germline CDR1 and CDR2: KGHSH and LQKENI. The ends were cut back, 0 bases at V and 2 bases at J, with 11 bases in the middle. The CDR3 has 16 amino acids. The chain's CDR3 is CASSPPSQVAGNTIYF. In nucleotides, the CDR3 is TGTGCCAGCTCACCACCATCACAGGTGGCTGGAAACACCATATATTTT.